Here is one T cell receptor beta chain with its context. This sample was taken from a study of shared clonotypes between healthy human individuals. As for the study in general: A couple of women and a few men aged 18 to 49 made up the donors.

Extraction of genomic DNA in unsorted samples used approximately 100 million PBMCs. Germline V gene lookup returns CDR1 SGHVS and CDR2 FNYEAQ. The length of the CDR3 is 14 residues. Trimming shortened V by 0 bases and J by 6 bases, and 11 bases separated the two germline ends. Some clones are missing from TCRdb's copy, which holds only in-frame ones; the method was immunoSEQ multiplex PCR. The repertoire holds about 560,000 clones, roughly 79% seen once, with 12% in the top ten. Source material: PBMCs. The rearrangement uses TRBV7-6 and TRBJ1-1; D uncertain. This sequence originates from a woman between 40 and 55 years old in good health. Some clones in this sample may be carry-over from other donors' samples. Written as DNA, the CDR3 is TGTGCCAGCAGCTTAGCACCGACTAGTGCTGAAGCTTTCTTT. It codes for CASSLAPTSAEAFF.